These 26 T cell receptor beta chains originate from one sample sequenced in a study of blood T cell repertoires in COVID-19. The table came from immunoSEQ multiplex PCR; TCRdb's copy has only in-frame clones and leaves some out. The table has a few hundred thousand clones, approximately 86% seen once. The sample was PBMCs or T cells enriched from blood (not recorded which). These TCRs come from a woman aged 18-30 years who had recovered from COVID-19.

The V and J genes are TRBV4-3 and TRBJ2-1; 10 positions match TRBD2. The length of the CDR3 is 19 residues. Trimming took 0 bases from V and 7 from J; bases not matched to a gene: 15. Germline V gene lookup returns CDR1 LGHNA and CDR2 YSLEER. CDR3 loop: CASSQERRLAGYPGNEQFF. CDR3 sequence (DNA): TGCGCCAGCAGCCAAGAACGAAGACTAGCGGGCTACCCGGGGAATGAGCAGTTCTTC.

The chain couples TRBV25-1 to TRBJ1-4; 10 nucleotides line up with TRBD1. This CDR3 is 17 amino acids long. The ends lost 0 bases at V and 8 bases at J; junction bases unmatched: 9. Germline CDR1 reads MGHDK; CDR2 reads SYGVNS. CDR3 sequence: CASSEYRGGTGVEKLFF. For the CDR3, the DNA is TGTGCCAGCAGTGAATACAGAGGAGGGACAGGGGTCGAAAAACTGTTTTTT.

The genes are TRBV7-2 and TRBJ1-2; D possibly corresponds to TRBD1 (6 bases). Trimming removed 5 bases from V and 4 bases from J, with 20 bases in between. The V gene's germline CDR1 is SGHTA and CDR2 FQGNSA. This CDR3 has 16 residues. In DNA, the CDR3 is TGTGCCAGCAGCGCGCCCGGGACACAAAGCGCCTATGGCTACACCTTC. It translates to CASSAPGTQSAYGYTF.

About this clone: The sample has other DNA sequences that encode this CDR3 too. CDR3: CASTEGLDGYTF. For the CDR3, the DNA is TGTGCCAGCACGGAGGGATTAGATGGCTACACCTTC. V and J are TRBV2 and TRBJ1-2; D is ambiguous. CDR3 size: 12 residues. V lost 7 bases, J lost 6 bases, and 12 bases lay in between. Per the germline V gene, CDR1 is SNHLY and CDR2 is FYNNEI.

CDR3 sequence reads: CASSGGQGTEKLFF. For the CDR3, the DNA is TGCGCCAGCAGCGGTGGACAGGGAACTGAAAAACTGTTTTTT. The J gene is TRBJ1-4, the V gene TRBV5-1; 8 nucleotides match TRBD1. V shed 4 bases, J shed 7 bases, and the junction held 6 bases outside the gene matches. CDR1 is SGHRS and CDR2 is YFSETQ in the germline V gene. CDR3 size: 14 residues.

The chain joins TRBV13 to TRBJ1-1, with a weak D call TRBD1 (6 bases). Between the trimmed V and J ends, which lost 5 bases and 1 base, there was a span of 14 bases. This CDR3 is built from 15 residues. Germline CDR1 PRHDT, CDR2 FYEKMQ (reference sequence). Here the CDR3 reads CASSPPRRGNTEAFF. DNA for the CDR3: TGTGCCAGCAGCCCGCCACGCAGGGGGAACACTGAAGCTTTCTTT.

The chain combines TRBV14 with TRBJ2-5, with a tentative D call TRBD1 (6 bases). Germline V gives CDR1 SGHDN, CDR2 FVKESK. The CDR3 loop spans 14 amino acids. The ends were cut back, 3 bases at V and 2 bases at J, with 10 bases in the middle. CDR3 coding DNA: TGTGCCAGCAGCCAGCCAGGGGCTCAAGAGACCCAGTACTTC. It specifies CASSQPGAQETQYF.

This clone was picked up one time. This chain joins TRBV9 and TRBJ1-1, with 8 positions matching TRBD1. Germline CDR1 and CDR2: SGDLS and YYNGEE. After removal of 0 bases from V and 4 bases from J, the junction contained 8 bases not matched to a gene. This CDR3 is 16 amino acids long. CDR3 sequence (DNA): TGTGCCAGCAGCGTAGGAGGGGACAGGTCGGGCACTGAAGCTTTCTTT. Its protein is CASSVGGDRSGTEAFF.

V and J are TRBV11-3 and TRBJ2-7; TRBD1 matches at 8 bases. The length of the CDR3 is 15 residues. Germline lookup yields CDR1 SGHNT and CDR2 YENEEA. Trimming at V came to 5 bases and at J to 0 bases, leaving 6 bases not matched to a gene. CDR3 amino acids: CASSILTGASYEQYF. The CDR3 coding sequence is TGTGCCAGCAGCATTCTGACAGGGGCCTCCTACGAGCAGTACTTC.

The CDR3 coding sequence is TGCGCCAGCAGCACCAGACATCAGAAGGACGGGGAGCTGTTTTTT. Translation: CASSTRHQKDGELFF. The rearrangement links TRBV4-1 to TRBJ2-2; no reliable D call. Trimming removed 5 bases from V and 7 bases from J, with 17 bases in between. The CDR3 is 15 amino acids. CDR1 is MGHRA, CDR2 YSYEKL, per germline.

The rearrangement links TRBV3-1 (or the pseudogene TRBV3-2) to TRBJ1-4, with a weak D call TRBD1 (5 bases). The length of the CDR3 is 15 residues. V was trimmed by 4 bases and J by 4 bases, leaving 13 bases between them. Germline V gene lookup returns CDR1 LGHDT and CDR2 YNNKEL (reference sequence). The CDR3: CASSRGGDLNEKLFF. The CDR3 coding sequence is TGTGCCAGCAGCCGTGGCGGGGACCTTAATGAAAAACTGTTTTTT.

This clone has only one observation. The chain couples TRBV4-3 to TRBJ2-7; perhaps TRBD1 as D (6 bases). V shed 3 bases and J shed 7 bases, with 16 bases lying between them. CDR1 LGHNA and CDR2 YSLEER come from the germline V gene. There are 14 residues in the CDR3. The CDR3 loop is CASSQERTAFEQYF. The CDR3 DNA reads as TGCGCCAGCAGCCAGGAAAGGACAGCCTTTGAGCAGTACTTC.

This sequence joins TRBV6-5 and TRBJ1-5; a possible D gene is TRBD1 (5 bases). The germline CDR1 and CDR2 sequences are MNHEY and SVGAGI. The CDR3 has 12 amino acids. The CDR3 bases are TGTACTGTTTCGGGGGGTCCTCAGCCCCAGCATTTT. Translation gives CTVSGGPQPQHF.

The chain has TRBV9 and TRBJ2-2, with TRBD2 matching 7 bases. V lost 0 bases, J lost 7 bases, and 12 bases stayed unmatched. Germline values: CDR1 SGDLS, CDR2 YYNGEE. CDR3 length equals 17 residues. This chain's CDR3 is CASSVVPDGRMSGELFF. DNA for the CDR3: TGTGCCAGCAGCGTAGTCCCCGACGGGAGGATGAGCGGGGAGCTGTTTTTT.

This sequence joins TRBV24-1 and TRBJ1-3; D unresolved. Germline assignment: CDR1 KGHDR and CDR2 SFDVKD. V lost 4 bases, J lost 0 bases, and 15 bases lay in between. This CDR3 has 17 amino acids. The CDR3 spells CATSEVWQATSGNTIYF. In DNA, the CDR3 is TGTGCCACCAGTGAGGTTTGGCAGGCAACCTCTGGAAACACCATATATTTT.

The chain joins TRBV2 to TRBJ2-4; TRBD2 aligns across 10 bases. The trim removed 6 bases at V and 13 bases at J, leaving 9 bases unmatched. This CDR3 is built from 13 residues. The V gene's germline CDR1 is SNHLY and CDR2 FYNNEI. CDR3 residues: CASSGLAGAKQYF. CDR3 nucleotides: TGTGCCAGCAGCGGTCTAGCGGGAGCAAAACAGTACTTC.

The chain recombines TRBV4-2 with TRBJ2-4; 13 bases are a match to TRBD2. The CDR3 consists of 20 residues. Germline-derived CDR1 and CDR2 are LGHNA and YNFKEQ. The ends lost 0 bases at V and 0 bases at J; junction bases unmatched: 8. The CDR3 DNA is TGTGCCAGCAGCCAAGATCAACTAGCGGGAGGGCTATTAGCCAAAAACATTCAGTACTTC. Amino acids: CASSQDQLAGGLLAKNIQYF.

The CDR3 spells CASSPNSISTDTQYF. The DNA for the CDR3 is TGTGCCAGCAGCCCCAACTCCATTAGCACAGATACGCAGTATTTT. The chain uses TRBV7-9 and TRBJ2-3; D is ambiguous. The V and J ends lost 5 bases and 0 bases respectively, with 12 bases between them. The germline V gene has CDR1 SEHNR and CDR2 FQNEAQ (reference sequence). The CDR3 consists of 15 residues.

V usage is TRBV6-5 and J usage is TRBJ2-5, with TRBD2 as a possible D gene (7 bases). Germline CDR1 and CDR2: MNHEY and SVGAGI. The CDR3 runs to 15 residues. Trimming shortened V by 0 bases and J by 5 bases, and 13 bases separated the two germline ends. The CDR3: CASSYSIGGRETQYF. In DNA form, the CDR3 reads TGTGCCAGCAGTTACTCGATCGGGGGGCGGGAGACCCAGTACTTC.

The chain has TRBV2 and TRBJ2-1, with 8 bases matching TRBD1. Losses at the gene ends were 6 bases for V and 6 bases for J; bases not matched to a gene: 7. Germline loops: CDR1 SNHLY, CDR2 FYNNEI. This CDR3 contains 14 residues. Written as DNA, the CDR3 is TGTGCCAGCAGGGAACAAGGACAGGGCAATGAGCAGTTCTTC. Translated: CASREQGQGNEQFF.

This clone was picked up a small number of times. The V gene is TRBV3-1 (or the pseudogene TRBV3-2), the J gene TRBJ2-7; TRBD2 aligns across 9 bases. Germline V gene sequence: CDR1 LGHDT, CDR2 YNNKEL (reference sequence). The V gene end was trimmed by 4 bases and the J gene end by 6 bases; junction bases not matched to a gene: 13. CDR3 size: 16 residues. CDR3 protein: CASSRYYGTSHAEQYF. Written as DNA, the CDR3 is TGTGCCAGCAGCCGTTACTATGGGACTAGCCATGCCGAGCAGTACTTC.

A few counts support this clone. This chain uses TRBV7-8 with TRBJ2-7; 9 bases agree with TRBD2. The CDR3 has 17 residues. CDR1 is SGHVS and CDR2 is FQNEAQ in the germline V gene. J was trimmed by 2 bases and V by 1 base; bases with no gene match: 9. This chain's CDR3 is CASSLGLGPSGAYEQYF. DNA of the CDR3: TGTGCCAGCAGCTTAGGATTGGGGCCTAGCGGGGCCTACGAGCAGTACTTC.

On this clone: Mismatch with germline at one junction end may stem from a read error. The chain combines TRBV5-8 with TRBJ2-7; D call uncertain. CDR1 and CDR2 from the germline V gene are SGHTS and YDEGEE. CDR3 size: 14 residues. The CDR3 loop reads CASSSEFSRGLGDF. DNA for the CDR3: TGTGCCAGCAGCTCTGAATTTAGTAGAGGCCTTGGAGACTTC.

The CDR3 bases are TGTGCCAGCAGCTTACCCTATAGCAATGAGCAGTTCTTC. This sequence encodes CASSLPYSNEQFF. J is TRBJ2-1 and V is TRBV7-9; D gene unclear. The germline V gene encodes CDR1 SEHNR and CDR2 FQNEAQ (reference sequence). This CDR3 has 13 amino acids. The V end was cut by 2 bases, the J end by 6 bases, with 8 bases between.

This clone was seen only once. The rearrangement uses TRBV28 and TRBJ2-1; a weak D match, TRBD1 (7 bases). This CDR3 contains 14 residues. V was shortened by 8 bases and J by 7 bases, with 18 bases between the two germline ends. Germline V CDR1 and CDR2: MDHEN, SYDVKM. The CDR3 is CASSQGGTVNEQFF. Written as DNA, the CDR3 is TGTGCCAGCTCACAAGGGGGGACAGTGAATGAGCAGTTCTTC.

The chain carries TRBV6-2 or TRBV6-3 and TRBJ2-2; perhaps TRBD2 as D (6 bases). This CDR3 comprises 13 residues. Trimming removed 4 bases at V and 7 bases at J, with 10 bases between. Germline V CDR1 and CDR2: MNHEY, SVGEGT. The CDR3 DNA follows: TGTGCCAGCAGTTCCAGGGAGGTCGGGGAGCTGTTTTTT. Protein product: CASSSREVGELFF.